The rows below give T cell receptor beta chains drawn from one sample of a study of T cells in Graves' hyperthyroidism and ophthalmopathy. TCRdb reprocessed the multiplex PCR reads via MiXCR and lists one record per CDR3 protein. The sample contains hundreds of thousands of distinct CDR3 sequences, about a sixth of which appear only once. Sequencing input: blood. Receptors were obtained from a woman aged 18-29 years with Graves' hyperthyroidism that later progressed to Graves' ophthalmopathy. CDR3s include the opening cysteine and the closing phenylalanine or tryptophan. The order of the fields is J gene, D gene, V gene, CDR3 protein. The D gene is left open where the match is weak.

j_call: TRBJ2-2; d_call: .; v_call: TRBV14; cdr3_aa: CASSQDLLERLAGELFF
j_call: TRBJ2-3; d_call: .; v_call: TRBV6-1; cdr3_aa: CASTRTEAPKRTQYF
j_call: TRBJ2-7; d_call: TRBD2; v_call: TRBV20-1; cdr3_aa: CSATLAGVSWQYF
j_call: TRBJ2-3; d_call: TRBD2; v_call: TRBV4-1; cdr3_aa: CASSKLAGADTQYF
j_call: TRBJ1-4; d_call: TRBD1; v_call: TRBV7-8; cdr3_aa: CASSPPMEDTGTGSNEKLFF
j_call: TRBJ2-3; d_call: .; v_call: TRBV6-2/TRBV6-3; cdr3_aa: CASSYLGLNTDTQYF
j_call: TRBJ2-5; d_call: .; v_call: TRBV3-1; cdr3_aa: CASSQDEGSWETQYF
j_call: TRBJ2-2; d_call: TRBD2; v_call: TRBV12-3/TRBV12-4; cdr3_aa: CASSFVGLPGLAGEIPGELFF
j_call: TRBJ1-2; d_call: TRBD1; v_call: TRBV3-1; cdr3_aa: CASSSLRSRTGRSYGYTF
j_call: TRBJ2-6; d_call: .; v_call: TRBV19; cdr3_aa: CARSGALTVDLSGANVLTF
j_call: TRBJ2-5; d_call: TRBD2; v_call: TRBV5-5; cdr3_aa: CASSLKAAGGSYQETQYF
j_call: TRBJ2-1; d_call: .; v_call: TRBV11-1; cdr3_aa: CASSFPGVSYNEQFF
j_call: TRBJ2-3; d_call: .; v_call: TRBV9; cdr3_aa: CASSTGPGTTDTQYF
j_call: TRBJ1-5; d_call: .; v_call: TRBV20-1; cdr3_aa: CSASRGDQPQHF
j_call: TRBJ2-5; d_call: .; v_call: TRBV6-1; cdr3_aa: CASSPGRRETQYF
j_call: TRBJ2-7; d_call: .; v_call: TRBV6-1; cdr3_aa: CASSSEGAGRHEQYF
j_call: TRBJ2-1; d_call: .; v_call: TRBV12-3/TRBV12-4; cdr3_aa: CASSYRRNSYNEQFF
j_call: TRBJ2-7; d_call: TRBD2; v_call: TRBV20-1; cdr3_aa: CSARAPTSGSSEQYF
j_call: TRBJ2-5; d_call: TRBD2; v_call: TRBV19; cdr3_aa: CASSVLAGRQETQYF
j_call: TRBJ1-2; d_call: TRBD1; v_call: TRBV20-1; cdr3_aa: CSALDRGSYGYTF
j_call: TRBJ2-1; d_call: .; v_call: TRBV20-1; cdr3_aa: CSAIRDAWLSYNEQFF
j_call: TRBJ2-3; d_call: .; v_call: TRBV5-1; cdr3_aa: CASSPTKGRTDTQYF
j_call: TRBJ2-7; d_call: TRBD2; v_call: TRBV6-1; cdr3_aa: CASSGYGLAGVEQYF
j_call: TRBJ1-5; d_call: .; v_call: TRBV20-1; cdr3_aa: CSARVRASNQPQHF
j_call: TRBJ2-1; d_call: TRBD2; v_call: TRBV20-1; cdr3_aa: CSAPREGGSNYNEQFF
j_call: TRBJ2-1; d_call: .; v_call: TRBV4-1; cdr3_aa: CASSQDRGGLSSYNEQFF
j_call: TRBJ2-7; d_call: .; v_call: TRBV27; cdr3_aa: CASNPGVPSSYEQYF
j_call: TRBJ2-1; d_call: .; v_call: TRBV7-8; cdr3_aa: CASSPPIRRSSNEQFF
j_call: TRBJ1-2; d_call: .; v_call: TRBV6-5; cdr3_aa: CASSYYDGFNYGYTF
j_call: TRBJ1-2; d_call: TRBD1; v_call: TRBV6-1; cdr3_aa: CASTIGTGSNGYTF
j_call: TRBJ1-2; d_call: .; v_call: TRBV5-1; cdr3_aa: CASSLGQNYGYTF
j_call: TRBJ2-5; d_call: TRBD1; v_call: TRBV7-9; cdr3_aa: CASSVNRGWEETQYF
j_call: TRBJ1-2; d_call: .; v_call: TRBV19; cdr3_aa: CASSIPGWVYGYTF
j_call: TRBJ2-1; d_call: TRBD1; v_call: TRBV19; cdr3_aa: CASSIGTAYNEQFF
j_call: TRBJ2-1; d_call: TRBD2; v_call: TRBV19; cdr3_aa: CASRLGLASYNEQFF
j_call: TRBJ2-2; d_call: TRBD2; v_call: TRBV29-1; cdr3_aa: CSGGTGGPGELFF
j_call: TRBJ1-6; d_call: TRBD1; v_call: TRBV7-2; cdr3_aa: CASSSGDRVGNSPLHF
j_call: TRBJ2-7; d_call: TRBD1; v_call: TRBV20-1; cdr3_aa: CSARGTGSYEQYF
j_call: TRBJ1-1; d_call: .; v_call: TRBV7-8; cdr3_aa: CASSSRASNTEAFF
j_call: TRBJ2-5; d_call: .; v_call: TRBV6-2/TRBV6-3; cdr3_aa: CASRDRQVLAQETQYF
j_call: TRBJ1-4; d_call: TRBD1; v_call: TRBV14; cdr3_aa: CASSQEAGTGVRKLFF
j_call: TRBJ2-7; d_call: .; v_call: TRBV14; cdr3_aa: CASSQDSVADEQYF
j_call: TRBJ2-7; d_call: .; v_call: TRBV18; cdr3_aa: CASSPPFDSSYEQYF
j_call: TRBJ1-5; d_call: .; v_call: TRBV28; cdr3_aa: CASSFRQRPQHF
j_call: TRBJ2-7; d_call: .; v_call: TRBV11-2; cdr3_aa: CASSLMGLGSSYEQYF
j_call: TRBJ2-7; d_call: TRBD2; v_call: TRBV7-2; cdr3_aa: CASSLVGGLAGGPVEQYF
j_call: TRBJ2-5; d_call: TRBD2; v_call: TRBV28; cdr3_aa: CASSSRTSGRRKETQYF
j_call: TRBJ2-3; d_call: .; v_call: TRBV29-1; cdr3_aa: CSVEARGADTQYF
j_call: TRBJ2-7; d_call: TRBD1; v_call: TRBV5-1; cdr3_aa: CASSQATGQFSYEQYF
j_call: TRBJ2-3; d_call: .; v_call: TRBV10-1; cdr3_aa: CASSEVPGRGTDTQYF
j_call: TRBJ2-1; d_call: .; v_call: TRBV27; cdr3_aa: CASSPSWSRSYNEQFF
j_call: TRBJ1-2; d_call: TRBD1; v_call: TRBV7-9; cdr3_aa: CASSLARGQGVYGYTF
j_call: TRBJ2-7; d_call: TRBD2; v_call: TRBV12-3/TRBV12-4; cdr3_aa: CASSFTPGLAVYEQYF
j_call: TRBJ1-1; d_call: .; v_call: TRBV2; cdr3_aa: CASVDSEAFF
j_call: TRBJ2-3; d_call: TRBD1; v_call: TRBV5-1; cdr3_aa: CASSSTGGTDTQYF
j_call: TRBJ2-2; d_call: .; v_call: TRBV29-1; cdr3_aa: CSVLAGGGTGELFF
j_call: TRBJ2-1; d_call: .; v_call: TRBV20-1; cdr3_aa: CSARDRSSAWEQFF